This TCR beta chain was recorded in a study of blood T cell repertoires in COVID-19. Germline-derived CDR1 and CDR2 are MNHEY and SMNVEV (reference sequence). V shed 0 bases and J shed 5 bases, with 8 bases lying between them. The CDR3 spans 13 residues. TCRdb's copy holds only in-frame clones and misses some; the assay was immunoSEQ multiplex PCR. The sample lists approximately 280,000 clones; around 84% were seen once. Sequencing input: PBMCs or T cells enriched from blood (not recorded which). This chain uses TRBV27 with TRBJ2-7; the D gene is possibly TRBD1 (6 bases). This receptor was obtained from a woman aged 45-65 years who had recovered from COVID-19. The CDR3 bases are TGTGCCAGCAGTTTATCCCCAGGGGACGAGCAGTACTTC. Residues: CASSLSPGDEQYF.